The rows below give T cell receptor beta chains drawn from one sample of a study of blood T cell repertoires in COVID-19. Clones were sequenced by immunoSEQ multiplex PCR, and TCRdb holds only the in-frame ones, with some missing. The sample holds fewer than 350,000 clones, around 90% seen once. Sequences were obtained from PBMCs or T cells enriched from blood (not recorded which). The receptors here all came from a woman aged 40-49 years who had recovered from COVID-19. The CDR3 runs from the conserved cysteine through the conserved F or W. A D gene is named only where the DNA matches it firmly. Not all rows give a size; the values are once, few, many and, for expanded clones, a class.

cdr3_length	clone_size	v_call	j_call	d_call	cdr3_aa	cdr3_nt
16	.	TRBV10-3	TRBJ2-7	TRBD1	CAISDPGQGVTYEQYF	TGTGCCATCAGTGATCCAGGGCAGGGGGTGACCTACGAGCAGTACTTC
17	.	TRBV5-4	TRBJ2-2	.	CASSSYQGSSNTGELFF	TGTGCCAGCAGCTCCTATCAGGGGTCCTCAAACACCGGGGAGCTGTTTTTT
16	.	TRBV4-2	TRBJ1-1	TRBD1	CASSQTSRGRDTEAFF	TGTGCCAGCAGCCAAACATCGAGGGGGCGGGACACTGAAGCTTTCTTT
15	.	TRBV5-1	TRBJ2-7	TRBD1	CASTHGDSGAYEQYF	TGCGCCAGCACTCATGGGGACAGTGGTGCCTACGAGCAGTACTTC
14	.	TRBV3-1/TRBV3-2	TRBJ1-4	TRBD1	CASSQTGGGEKLFF	TGTGCCAGCAGCCAGACAGGGGGCGGTGAAAAACTGTTTTTT
16	.	TRBV9	TRBJ2-5	TRBD2	CASSSGGGGAAETQYF	TGTGCCAGCAGCTCCGGCGGCGGGGGGGCAGCTGAGACCCAGTACTTC
12	.	TRBV30	TRBJ1-2	TRBD1	CAFMGDSYGYTF	TGTGCCTTTATGGGGGACAGTTATGGCTACACCTTC
15	once	TRBV11-1	TRBJ2-7	.	CASSLESTNLYEQYF	TGTGCCAGCAGCTTAGAATCTACGAACCTCTACGAGCAGTACTTC
13	.	TRBV7-9	TRBJ1-2	.	CASSLGQRYGYTF	TGTGCCAGCAGCTTGGGGCAGAGATATGGCTACACCTTC
15	once	TRBV19	TRBJ2-4	.	CATKAGGAAKNIQYF	TGTGCCACCAAAGCAGGCGGGGCGGCCAAAAACATTCAGTACTTC
18	.	TRBV5-1	TRBJ2-3	.	CASSSIAAPTSTADTQYF	TGCGCCAGCAGCTCCATAGCGGCTCCGACCTCCACGGCAGATACGCAGTATTTT
15	.	TRBV3-1/TRBV3-2	TRBJ2-1	.	CASSARDGGRNEQFF	TGTGCCAGCAGCGCACGGGACGGGGGGCGGAATGAGCAGTTCTTC
15	.	TRBV18	TRBJ2-5	.	CASSQQPGRQETQYF	TGTGCCAGCTCCCAACAGCCTGGCAGGCAAGAGACCCAGTACTTC
16	few	TRBV6-1	TRBJ1-5	TRBD1	CASSEGTGLDNQPQHF	TGTGCCAGCAGTGAGGGGACAGGGTTGGACAATCAGCCCCAGCATTTT
13	.	TRBV2	TRBJ1-1	.	CASRTETNTEAFF	TGTGCCAGCCGTACAGAGACGAACACTGAAGCTTTCTTT
18	.	TRBV5-5	TRBJ2-7	TRBD2	CASSLDPAGGTALLEQYF	TGTGCCAGCAGCTTGGATCCAGCGGGAGGGACTGCTCTACTTGAGCAGTACTTC
17	.	TRBV11-2	TRBJ1-5	.	CASSLGIGGSGNQPQHF	TGTGCCAGCAGCCTAGGTATAGGAGGGTCGGGCAATCAGCCCCAGCATTTT